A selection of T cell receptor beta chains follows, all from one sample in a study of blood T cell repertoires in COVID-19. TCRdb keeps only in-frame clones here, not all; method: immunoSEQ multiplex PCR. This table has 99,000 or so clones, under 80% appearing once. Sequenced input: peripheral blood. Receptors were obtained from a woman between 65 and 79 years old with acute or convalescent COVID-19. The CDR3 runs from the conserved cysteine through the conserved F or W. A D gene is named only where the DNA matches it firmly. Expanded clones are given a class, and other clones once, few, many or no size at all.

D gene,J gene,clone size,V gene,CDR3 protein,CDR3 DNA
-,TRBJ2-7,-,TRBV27,CASMGGASYEQYF,TGTGCCAGCATGGGCGGGGCGTCCTACGAGCAGTACTTC
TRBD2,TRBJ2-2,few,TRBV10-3,CAISEGTSGGSGELFF,TGTGCCATCAGTGAGGGGACTAGCGGGGGCTCCGGGGAGCTGTTTTTT
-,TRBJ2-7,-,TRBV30,CACTIPSSYEQYF,TGTGCCTGCACCATCCCCAGCTCCTACGAGCAGTACTTC
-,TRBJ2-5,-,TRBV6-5,CASTRRGGPIETQYF,TGTGCCAGCACCCGGAGGGGGGGGCCCATAGAGACCCAGTACTTC
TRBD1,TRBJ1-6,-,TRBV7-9,CASSRGTGGSPLHF,TGTGCCAGCAGCCGCGGGACAGGGGGATCACCCCTCCACTTT
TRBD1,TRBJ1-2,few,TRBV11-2,CASSTRQGNGYTF,TGTGCCAGCAGCACCCGACAGGGGAATGGCTACACCTTC
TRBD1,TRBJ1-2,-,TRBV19,CASSRGQGQRSAGYTF,TGTGCCAGTAGTAGGGGACAGGGACAAAGGTCCGCCGGCTACACCTTC
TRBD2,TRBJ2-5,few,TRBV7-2,CASSLGSSLAGKETQYF,TGTGCCAGCAGCTTAGGGAGTAGCCTAGCGGGGAAAGAGACCCAGTACTTC
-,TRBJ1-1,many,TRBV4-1,CASSLPPGRQVSYTEAFF,TGCGCCAGCAGCCTCCCGCCTGGCAGGCAGGTTTCGTACACTGAAGCTTTCTTT
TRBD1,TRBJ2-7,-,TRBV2,CASSGGQTYEQYF,TGTGCCAGCAGTGGGGGACAGACCTACGAGCAGTACTTC
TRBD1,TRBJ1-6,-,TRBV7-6,CASSLGQGPPLHF,TGTGCCAGCAGCCTTGGACAGGGCCCACCCCTCCACTTT
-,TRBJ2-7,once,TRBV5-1,CASSLGQGAYEQYF,TGCGCCAGCAGCTTGGGTCAGGGCGCCTACGAGCAGTACTTC
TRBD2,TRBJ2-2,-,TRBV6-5,CASSYPSSGGTGELFF,TGTGCCAGCAGTTATCCCTCTAGCGGGGGGACCGGGGAGCTGTTTTTT
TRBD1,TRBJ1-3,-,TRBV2,CATGQGKNTIYF,TGTGCCACCGGACAGGGGAAGAACACCATATATTTT
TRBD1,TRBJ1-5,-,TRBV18,CASSTTGGQNQPQHF,TGTGCCAGCTCGACGACAGGGGGGCAGAATCAGCCCCAGCATTTT
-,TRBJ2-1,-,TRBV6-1,CASSSPGKGPNEQFF,TGTGCCAGCAGTTCACCGGGAAAGGGCCCCAATGAGCAGTTCTTC
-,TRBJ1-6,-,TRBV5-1,CASSLAEVSSYNSPLHF,TGCGCCAGCAGCTTGGCTGAGGTTAGCTCCTATAATTCACCCCTCCACTTT
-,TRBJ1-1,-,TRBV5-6,CASSLTGKLITEAFF,TGTGCCAGCAGCTTGACAGGGAAACTGATCACTGAAGCTTTCTTT
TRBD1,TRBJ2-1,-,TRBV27,CASSLSGTGKGEQFF,TGTGCCAGCAGTTTATCGGGGACAGGGAAGGGTGAGCAGTTCTTC
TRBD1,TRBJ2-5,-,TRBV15,CATSRGRTGVGETQYF,TGTGCCACCAGCAGAGGGCGGACAGGGGTGGGAGAGACCCAGTACTTC
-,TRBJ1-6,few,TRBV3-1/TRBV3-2,CASSHTGYNSPLHF,TGTGCCAGCAGCCATACAGGGTATAATTCACCCCTCCACTTT
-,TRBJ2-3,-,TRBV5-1,CASSLGNIRTDTQYF,TGCGCCAGCAGCTTGGGTAACATCCGCACAGATACGCAGTATTTT
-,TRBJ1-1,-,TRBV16,CASSQSRGSAFF,TGTGCCAGCAGCCAATCGCGCGGGTCCGCTTTCTTT
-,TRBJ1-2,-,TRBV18,CASSPAGNYGYTF,TGTGCCAGCTCACCAGCGGGGAACTATGGCTACACCTTC
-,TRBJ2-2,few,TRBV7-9,CASSPPGTGELFF,TGTGCCAGCAGCCCCCCGGGCACCGGGGAGCTGTTTTTT
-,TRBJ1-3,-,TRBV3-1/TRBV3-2,CASSQGQSPSGNTIYF,TGTGCCAGCAGCCAAGGACAGAGCCCCTCTGGAAACACCATATATTTT
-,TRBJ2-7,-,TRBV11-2,CASSSRFEQYF,TGTGCCAGCAGCTCCAGGTTCGAGCAGTACTTC
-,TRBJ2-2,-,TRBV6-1,CASSESPGIGELFF,TGTGCCAGCAGTGAATCACCGGGGATCGGGGAGCTGTTTTTT
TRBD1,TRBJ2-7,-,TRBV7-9,CASSSDRGREQYF,TGTGCCAGCAGCTCGGACAGGGGACGAGAGCAGTACTTC
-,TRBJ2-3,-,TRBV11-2,CASSLAGGFSSTDTQYF,TGTGCCAGCAGCTTAGCAGGGGGGTTTTCTAGCACAGATACGCAGTATTTT
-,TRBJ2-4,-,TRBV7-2,CASSSPGQRNIQYF,TGTGCCAGCAGCTCCCCGGGACAACGAAACATTCAGTACTTC
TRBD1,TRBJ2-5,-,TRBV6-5,CASSRTGSGRETQYF,TGTGCCAGCAGTCGGACAGGGTCCGGTAGAGAGACCCAGTACTTC
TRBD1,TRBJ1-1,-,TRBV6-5,CASSSQGQVGAEAFF,TGTGCCAGCAGTAGCCAAGGACAGGTGGGGGCTGAAGCTTTCTTT
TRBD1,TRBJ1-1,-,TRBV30,CAWNRGEMGEAFF,TGTGCCTGGAACAGGGGGGAAATGGGTGAAGCTTTCTTT
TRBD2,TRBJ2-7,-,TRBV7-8,CASSLWTSGAYEQYF,TGTGCCAGCAGCTTATGGACTAGCGGGGCCTACGAGCAGTACTTC
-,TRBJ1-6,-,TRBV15,CATSRDPGNSPLHF,TGTGCCACCAGCAGAGATCCGGGTAATTCACCCCTCCACTTT
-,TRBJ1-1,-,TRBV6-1,CASSERTAPNTEAFF,TGTGCCAGCAGTGAAAGGACAGCACCGAACACTGAAGCTTTCTTT
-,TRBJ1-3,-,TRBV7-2,CASDMGRAGNTIYF,TGTGCCAGCGACATGGGGAGGGCTGGAAACACCATATATTTT
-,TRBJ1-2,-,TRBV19,CASSIGTGNYGYTF,TGTGCCAGTAGTATAGGTACAGGGAACTATGGCTACACCTTC
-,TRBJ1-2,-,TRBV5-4,CASSLVGVAGYGYTF,TGTGCCAGCAGCTTGGTCGGGGTTGCGGGCTATGGCTACACCTTC
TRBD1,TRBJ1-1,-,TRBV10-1,CASSPYRGRVNTEAFF,TGCGCCAGCAGTCCCTACAGGGGGCGCGTGAACACTGAAGCTTTCTTT
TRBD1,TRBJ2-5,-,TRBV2,CASRRATGGRETQYF,TGTGCCAGCAGGAGGGCTACAGGGGGCCGAGAGACCCAGTACTTC
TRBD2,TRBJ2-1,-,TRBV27,CASSSSGVNEQFF,TGTGCCAGCAGTTCCAGCGGGGTCAATGAGCAGTTCTTC
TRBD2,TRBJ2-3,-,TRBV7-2,CASSLGLAGGQGTQYF,TGTGCCAGCAGCTTAGGACTAGCGGGGGGCCAGGGTACGCAGTATTTT
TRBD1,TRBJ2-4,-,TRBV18,CASSFQGDIQYF,TGTGCCAGCTCGTTCCAGGGGGACATTCAGTACTTC
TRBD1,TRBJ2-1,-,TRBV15,CATARGDRALGEQFF,TGTGCCACCGCCCGGGGGGACAGGGCTCTAGGTGAGCAGTTCTTC
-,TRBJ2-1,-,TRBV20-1,CSASTPDEQFF,TGCAGTGCTTCGACTCCGGATGAGCAGTTCTTC
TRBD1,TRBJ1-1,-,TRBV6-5,CASSYSGQGAEAFF,TGTGCCAGCAGTTACTCGGGACAGGGGGCTGAGGCTTTCTTT
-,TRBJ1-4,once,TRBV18,CASSPIGQGGEKLFF,TGTGCCAGCTCACCAATCGGTCAGGGCGGTGAAAAACTGTTTTTT
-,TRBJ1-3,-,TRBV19,CASSIDLGASGNTIYF,TGTGCCAGTAGTATAGATTTGGGGGCCTCTGGAAACACCATATATTTT
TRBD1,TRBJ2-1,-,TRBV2,CASTVSDRDYNEQFF,TGTGCCAGCACGGTTTCGGACAGGGATTACAATGAGCAGTTCTTC
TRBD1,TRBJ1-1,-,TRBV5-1,CASSSSRGVGTEAFF,TGCGCCAGCAGCAGCTCCAGGGGGGTGGGAACTGAAGCTTTCTTT
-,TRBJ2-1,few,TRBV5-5,CASSSDLYNEQFF,TGTGCCAGCAGCTCGGACTTATACAATGAGCAGTTCTTC
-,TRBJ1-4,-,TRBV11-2,CASSFSSGFEKLFF,TGTGCCAGCAGCTTTAGTTCAGGGTTCGAAAAACTGTTTTTT
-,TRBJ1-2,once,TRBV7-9,CASSLAETASYGYTF,TGTGCCAGCAGCTTAGCGGAGACAGCCTCCTATGGCTACACCTTC
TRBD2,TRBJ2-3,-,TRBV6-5,CASSSPGTRASTQYF,TGTGCCAGCAGCTCCCCGGGGACTAGGGCCAGTACGCAGTATTTT
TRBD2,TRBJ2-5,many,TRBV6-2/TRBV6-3,CASSWTSGGAAETQYF,TGTGCCAGCAGTTGGACTAGCGGGGGGGCCGCAGAGACCCAGTACTTC
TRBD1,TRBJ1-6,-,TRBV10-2,CASSALTGRENSPLHF,TGCGCCAGCAGTGCGTTGACAGGGAGAGAAAATTCACCCCTCCACTTT
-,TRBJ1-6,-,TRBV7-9,CASSQQQGNSPLHF,TGTGCCAGCAGCCAGCAGCAGGGGAATTCACCCCTCCACTTT